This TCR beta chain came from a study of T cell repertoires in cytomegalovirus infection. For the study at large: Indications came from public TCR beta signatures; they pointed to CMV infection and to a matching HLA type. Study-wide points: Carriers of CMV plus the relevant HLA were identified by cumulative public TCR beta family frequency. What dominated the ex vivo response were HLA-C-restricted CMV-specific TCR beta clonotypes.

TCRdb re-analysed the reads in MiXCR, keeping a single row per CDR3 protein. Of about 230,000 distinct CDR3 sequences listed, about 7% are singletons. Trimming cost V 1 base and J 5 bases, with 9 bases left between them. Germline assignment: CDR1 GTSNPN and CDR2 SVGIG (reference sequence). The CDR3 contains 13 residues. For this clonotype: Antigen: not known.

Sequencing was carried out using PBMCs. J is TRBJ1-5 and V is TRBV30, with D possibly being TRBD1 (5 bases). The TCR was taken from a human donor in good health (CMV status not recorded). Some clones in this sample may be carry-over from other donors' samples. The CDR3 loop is CAWSEGTDQPQHF. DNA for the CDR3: TGTGCCTGGAGTGAGGGGACGGATCAGCCCCAGCATTTT.